Listed here are 2 T cell receptor beta chains from one sample, sequenced in a study of T cells after posttransplantation cyclophosphamide. Controls had myeloablative marrow grafts with methotrexate and calcineurin inhibitor, sampled at 1 year. The table came from immunoSEQ multiplex PCR; TCRdb's copy has only in-frame clones and leaves some out. The sample lists 3,600 or so clones; about 77% were seen once. The sample in question was PBMCs, obtained after allogeneic stem cell transplant with calcineurin inhibitor and methotrexate. Every receptor here comes from a female patient aged 45 to 65 who received an allogeneic stem cell transplant from an unrelated donor, was CMV-positive, and had acute and chronic GVHD. The T cells may come from the graft donor.

V is TRBV19 and J is TRBJ2-6; D is unresolved. CDR1 and CDR2 from the germline V gene are LNHDA and SQIVND (reference sequence). The CDR3 length is 15 residues. V was clipped by 2 bases and J by 4 bases, with 9 bases between them. The CDR3 DNA is TGTGCCAGTAGTATAACTAACCTGGGGGCCAACGTCCTGACTTTC. It is translated as CASSITNLGANVLTF.

DNA for the CDR3: TGCGCCAGCAGCCTAACCGGGACACAATACGAGCAGTACTTC. Protein product: CASSLTGTQYEQYF. This chain joins TRBV5-1 and TRBJ2-7; possibly TRBD1 for D (6 bases). The CDR3 length is 14 residues. V gave up 4 bases and J gave up 4 bases, with 15 bases separating them. Germline V gene lookup returns CDR1 SGHRS and CDR2 YFSETQ.